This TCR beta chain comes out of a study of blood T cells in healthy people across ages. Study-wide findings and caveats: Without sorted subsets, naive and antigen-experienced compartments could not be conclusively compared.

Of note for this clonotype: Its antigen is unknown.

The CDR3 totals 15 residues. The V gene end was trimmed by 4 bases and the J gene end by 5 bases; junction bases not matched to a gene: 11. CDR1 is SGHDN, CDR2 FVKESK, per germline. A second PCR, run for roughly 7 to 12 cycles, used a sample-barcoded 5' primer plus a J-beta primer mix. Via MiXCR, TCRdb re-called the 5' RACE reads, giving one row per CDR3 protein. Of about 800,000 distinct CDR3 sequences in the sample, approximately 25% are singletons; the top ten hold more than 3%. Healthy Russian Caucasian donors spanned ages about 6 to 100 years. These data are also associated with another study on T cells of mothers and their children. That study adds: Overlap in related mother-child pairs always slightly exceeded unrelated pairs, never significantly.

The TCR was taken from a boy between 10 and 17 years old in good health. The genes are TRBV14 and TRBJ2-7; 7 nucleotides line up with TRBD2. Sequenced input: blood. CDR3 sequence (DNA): TGTGCCAGCAGCCGTTGGGGGACTGGGGGGGACGAGCAGTACTTC. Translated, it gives CASSRWGTGGDEQYF.